This TCR beta chain is from a study of blood T cell repertoires in COVID-19. TCRdb's copy holds only in-frame clones and misses some; the assay was immunoSEQ multiplex PCR. The data hold approximately 70,000 clones, with around 85% observed a single time. V shed 4 bases, J shed 0 bases, and the junction held 18 bases outside the gene matches. Germline V CDR1 and CDR2: SGDLS, YYNGEE. There are 21 residues in the CDR3. V and J are TRBV9 and TRBJ2-2, with 10 positions matching TRBD1. The receptor was derived from an elderly woman with active or convalescent COVID-19. The sample taken for sequencing was peripheral blood. The chain's CDR3 is CASSPFIRDRGLIANTGELFF. The CDR3 DNA follows: TGTGCCAGCAGCCCATTCATCCGGGACAGGGGATTAATTGCGAACACCGGGGAGCTGTTTTTT.